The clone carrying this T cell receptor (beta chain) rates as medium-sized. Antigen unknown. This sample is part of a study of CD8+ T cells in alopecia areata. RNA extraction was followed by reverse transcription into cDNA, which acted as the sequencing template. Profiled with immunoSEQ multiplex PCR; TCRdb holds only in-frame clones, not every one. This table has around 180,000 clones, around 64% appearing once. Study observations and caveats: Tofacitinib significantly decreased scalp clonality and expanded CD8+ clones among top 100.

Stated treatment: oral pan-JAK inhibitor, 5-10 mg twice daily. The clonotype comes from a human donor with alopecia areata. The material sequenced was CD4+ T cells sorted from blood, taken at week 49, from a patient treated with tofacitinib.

The CDR3 nucleotides read TGTGCCAGCAGCTTGGGCATTTACAATGAGCAGTTCTTC. Translating gives CASSLGIYNEQFF. The rearrangement joins TRBV7-3 to TRBJ2-1; D gene unclear. The CDR3 has 13 residues. Germline CDR1 and CDR2: SGHTA and FQGTGA. V was shortened by 3 bases and J by 4 bases, with 7 bases between the two germline ends.